This T cell receptor beta chain was retrieved from a study of blood T cell repertoires in COVID-19. Study details: Spain, Italy and the United States supplied samples that represented acute and convalescent COVID-19. PBMCs, B-cell-depleted T cells, or T cells were the source of the cDNA or gDNA that made up the material.

From germline, CDR1 is SGHTA and CDR2 FQGNSA. The CDR3 runs 15 residues. V dropped 5 bases and J dropped 0; count of bases not matched to a gene: 2. In the original workflow: Reference gene primer amplification gave estimated nucleated cell counts. Some clones are missing from TCRdb's copy, which holds only in-frame ones; the method was immunoSEQ multiplex PCR. V, J and clone size derive from that table, while D and trimming were established from the DNA sequence. The data contain 260,000 or so clones, around four fifths of them singletons. This clonotype was sampled from a man older than 75 with acute or convalescent COVID-19. Sequencing used peripheral blood. This chain joins TRBV7-2 and TRBJ2-1; TRBD1 aligns across 9 bases. The CDR3, as DNA: TGTGCCAGCAGCCCGGGACAGGGCTCCTACAATGAGCAGTTCTTC. The encoded protein is CASSPGQGSYNEQFF.